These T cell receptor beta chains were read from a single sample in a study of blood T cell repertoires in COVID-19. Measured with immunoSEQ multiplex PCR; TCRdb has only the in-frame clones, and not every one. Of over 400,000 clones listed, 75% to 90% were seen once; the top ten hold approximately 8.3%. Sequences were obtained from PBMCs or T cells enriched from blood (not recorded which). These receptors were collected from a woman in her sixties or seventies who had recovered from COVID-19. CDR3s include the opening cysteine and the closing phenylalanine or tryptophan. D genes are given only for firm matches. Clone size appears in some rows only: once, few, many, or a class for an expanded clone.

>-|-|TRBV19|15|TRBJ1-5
TGTGCCACGCGGACAGCGTTTTATAGCAATCAGCCCCAGCATTTT
CATRTAFYSNQPQHF
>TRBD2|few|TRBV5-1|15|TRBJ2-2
TGCGCCAGCAGGCCTGGACTAGCGGGCACCGGGGAGCTGTTTTTT
CASRPGLAGTGELFF
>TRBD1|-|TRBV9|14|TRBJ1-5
TGTGCCAGCAAGGACAGGGGGCAAAACCAGCCCCAGCATTTT
CASKDRGQNQPQHF
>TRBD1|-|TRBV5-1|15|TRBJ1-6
TGCGCCAGCAGGAATCAACAGGGGTTTAATTCACCCCTCCACTTT
CASRNQQGFNSPLHF
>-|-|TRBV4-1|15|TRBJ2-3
TGCGCCAGCAGCCACACAGATAAGAACACAGATACGCAGTATTTT
CASSHTDKNTDTQYF
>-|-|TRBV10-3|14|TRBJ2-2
TGTGCCATCAGAAACCAGGGTTACACCGGGGAGCTGTTTTTT
CAIRNQGYTGELFF
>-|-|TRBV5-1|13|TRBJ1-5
TGCGCCAGCAGCTTGGGACAGAATCAGCCCCAGCATTTT
CASSLGQNQPQHF
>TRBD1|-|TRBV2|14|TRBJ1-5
TGTGCCAGCAGTCCACAGGGGGCAGGTCAGCCCCAGCATTTT
CASSPQGAGQPQHF
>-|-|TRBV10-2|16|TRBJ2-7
TGCGCCAGCTCGAAGGATACGGCAGGGAAAATCTACGAGCAGTACTTC
CASSKDTAGKIYEQYF
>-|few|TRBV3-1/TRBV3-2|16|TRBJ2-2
TGTGCCAGCAGCCGATCCAGGGGCGCGAACACCGGGGAGCTGTTTTTT
CASSRSRGANTGELFF
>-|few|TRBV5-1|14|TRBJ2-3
TGCGCCAGCAGAGAGGACACAAGCACAGATACGCAGTATTTT
CASREDTSTDTQYF
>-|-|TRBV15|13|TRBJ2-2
TGTGCCACCAGCAGAGATCTCGCCGGGGAGCTGTTTTTT
CATSRDLAGELFF
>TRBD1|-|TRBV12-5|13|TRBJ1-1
TGTGCTAGTGGTCCTCCCTTACCGGGACAGGCAATCTTT
CASGPPLPGQAIF
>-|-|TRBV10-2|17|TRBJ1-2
TGCGCCAGCAGGGGGGATACACAGGGAAGATATCTCTATGGCTACACCTTC
CASRGDTQGRYLYGYTF
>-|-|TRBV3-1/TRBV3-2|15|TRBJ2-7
TGTGCCAGCAGCCAAGATCCCAGCAGGGGAGTCTCTCGGTACTTC
CASSQDPSRGVSRYF
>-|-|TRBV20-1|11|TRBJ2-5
TGCAGTCCCCGAAAGGAGGAGACCCAGTACTTC
CSPRKEETQYF
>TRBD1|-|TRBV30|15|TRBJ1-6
TGTGCCTGGAGCGCCGGGGGGACAGGGGATTCACCCCTCCACTTT
CAWSAGGTGDSPLHF
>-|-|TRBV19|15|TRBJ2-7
TGTGCCAGTAGTATGACAGGTCGACTTTCCTACGAGCAGTACTTC
CASSMTGRLSYEQYF
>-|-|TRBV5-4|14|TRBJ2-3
TGTGCCAGCAGCTCACGAGAGGGCACAGATACGCAGTATTTT
CASSSREGTDTQYF
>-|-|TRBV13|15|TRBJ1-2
TGTGCCAGCAGCCCCCTTACGGGGAAATCTTATGGCTACACCTTC
CASSPLTGKSYGYTF
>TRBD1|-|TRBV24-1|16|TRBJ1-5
TGTGCCACCAGTGCCCACGGGGACAGGGGAGGACAGCCCCAGCATTTT
CATSAHGDRGGQPQHF
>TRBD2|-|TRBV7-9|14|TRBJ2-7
TGTGCCAGCAGCCTTAGCGGGGCTCTAGTCGAGCAGTACTTC
CASSLSGALVEQYF
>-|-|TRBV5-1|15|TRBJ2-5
TGCGCCAGCAGCTCGTCGTTTGGAGCGGAAGAGACCCAGTACTTC
CASSSSFGAEETQYF
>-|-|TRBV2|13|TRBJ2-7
TGTGCCAGCACTCGGGACAGCGGGGGCGAGCAGTACTTC
CASTRDSGGEQYF
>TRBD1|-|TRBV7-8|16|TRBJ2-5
TGTGCCAGCAGCTTAGGTGACAGGGGAATGTGGGAGACCCAGTACTTC
CASSLGDRGMWETQYF
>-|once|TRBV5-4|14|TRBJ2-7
TGTGCCAGCAGCTTGGGACAGAACGCCTACGAGCAGTACTTC
CASSLGQNAYEQYF
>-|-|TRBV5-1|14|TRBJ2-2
TGCGCCAGCAGCTTCCAGGGATGGACCGGGGAGCTGTTTTTT
CASSFQGWTGELFF
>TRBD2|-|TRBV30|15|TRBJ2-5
TGTGCCTGGAGTCACTACAGCGGGGGGTTTGAGACCCAGTACTTC
CAWSHYSGGFETQYF
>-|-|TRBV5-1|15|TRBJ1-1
TGCGCCAGCAGCTTGGCCGACAGCAGGAACACTGAAGCTTTCTTT
CASSLADSRNTEAFF
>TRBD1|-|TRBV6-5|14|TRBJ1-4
TGTGCCAGTCAGCCGACAGGGAGAAATGAAAAACTGTTTTTT
CASQPTGRNEKLFF
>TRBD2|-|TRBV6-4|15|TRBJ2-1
TGTGCCAGCAGTGTGCAGGCGGGGGGTTTCAATGAGCAGTTCTTC
CASSVQAGGFNEQFF
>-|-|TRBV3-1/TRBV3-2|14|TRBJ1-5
TGTGCCAGCAGCCTTCGGGTAACTGAACAGCCCCAGCATTTT
CASSLRVTEQPQHF
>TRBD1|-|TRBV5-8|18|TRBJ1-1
TGTGCCAGCAGCTTTAGTTTGAACAGGGGGGTAATGGGTACTGAAGCTTTCTTT
CASSFSLNRGVMGTEAFF
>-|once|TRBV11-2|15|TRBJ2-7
TGTGCCAGCAGCCCCCGGACAGAGTTAAACTACGAGCAGTACTTC
CASSPRTELNYEQYF
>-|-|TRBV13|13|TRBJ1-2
TGTGCCAGCAGCTTACGGGAGGTGGGAGGCTACACCTTC
CASSLREVGGYTF
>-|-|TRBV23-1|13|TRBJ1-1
TGCGCCAGCAGTCAGCAGGTGAACACTGAAGCTTTCTTT
CASSQQVNTEAFF
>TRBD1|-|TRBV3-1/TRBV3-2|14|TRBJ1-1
TGTGCCAGCAGCCGACAGGGGTTGAACACTGAAGCTTTCTTT
CASSRQGLNTEAFF
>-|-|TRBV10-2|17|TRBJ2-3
TGCGCCAGCAGTGGCCTAGGGGGGGGGACTAGCACAGATACGCAGTATTTT
CASSGLGGGTSTDTQYF
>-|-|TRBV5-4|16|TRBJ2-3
TGTGCCAGCAGCTCCAAGGGGGGGGGCCCGCGGGATACGCAGTATTTT
CASSSKGGGPRDTQYF
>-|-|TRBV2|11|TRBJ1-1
TGTGCCAGCATGCGGTTTAATCAAGCTTTCTTT
CASMRFNQAFF
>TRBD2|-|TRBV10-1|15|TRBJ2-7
TGCGCCAGCAGTGAGAGCGGGAGCCGCCAGGGCGAGCAGTACTTC
CASSESGSRQGEQYF
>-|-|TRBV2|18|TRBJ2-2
TGTGCCAGCAAAAGGCGGGTTAGTGGGCAGCTTCACACCGGGGAGCTGTTTTTT
CASKRRVSGQLHTGELFF
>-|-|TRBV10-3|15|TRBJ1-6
TGTGCCATCAGTGAGTCGGGGGGGTATAATTCACCCCTCCACTTT
CAISESGGYNSPLHF
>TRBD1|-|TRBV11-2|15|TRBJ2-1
TGTGCCAGCAGCCAGGGACAGGACACCTACAATGAGCAGTTCTTC
CASSQGQDTYNEQFF
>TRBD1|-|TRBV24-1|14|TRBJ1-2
TGTGCCACCAGTGACTTCGACAGGGAATATGGCTACACCTTC
CATSDFDREYGYTF
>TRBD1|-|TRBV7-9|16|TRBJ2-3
TGTGCCAGCAGCCACCGGGACAGGGGGAGAACAGATACGCAGTATTTT
CASSHRDRGRTDTQYF
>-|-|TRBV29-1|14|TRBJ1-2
TGCAGCGTTGAGTCTACAGGGTTGGGGTATGGCTACACCTTC
CSVESTGLGYGYTF
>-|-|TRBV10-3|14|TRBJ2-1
TGTGCCATCAGTGGGTGGCAGGGCTACAATGAGCAGTTCTTC
CAISGWQGYNEQFF
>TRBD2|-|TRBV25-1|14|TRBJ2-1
TGTGCCAGCAGTGCGGCGGGGGGGCGGAATGAGCAGTTCTTC
CASSAAGGRNEQFF
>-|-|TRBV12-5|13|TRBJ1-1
TGTGCTAGTGGTTTGGCGTCGAACACTGAAGCTTTCTTT
CASGLASNTEAFF